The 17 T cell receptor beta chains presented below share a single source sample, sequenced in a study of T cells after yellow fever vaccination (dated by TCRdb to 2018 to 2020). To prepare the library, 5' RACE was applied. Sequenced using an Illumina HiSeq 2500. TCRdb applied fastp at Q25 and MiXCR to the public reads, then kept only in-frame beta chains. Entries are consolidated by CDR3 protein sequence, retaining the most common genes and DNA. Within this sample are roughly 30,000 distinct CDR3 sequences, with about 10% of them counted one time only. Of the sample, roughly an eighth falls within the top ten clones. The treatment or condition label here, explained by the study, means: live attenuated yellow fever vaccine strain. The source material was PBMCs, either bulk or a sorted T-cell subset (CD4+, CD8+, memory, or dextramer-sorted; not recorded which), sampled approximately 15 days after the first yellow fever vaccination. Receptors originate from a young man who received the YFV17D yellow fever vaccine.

CDR3 nucleotide sequence: TGTGCCAGCAGTTACATGAGCCTCGGGACTGAAGCTTTCTTT. Protein sequence: CASSYMSLGTEAFF. The V call is TRBV6-5, the J call TRBJ1-1; no clear D. The V end was cut by 2 bases, the J end by 5 bases, with 12 bases between. Germline V gene data show CDR1 as MNHEY and CDR2 as SVGAGI. The CDR3 is 14 amino acids.

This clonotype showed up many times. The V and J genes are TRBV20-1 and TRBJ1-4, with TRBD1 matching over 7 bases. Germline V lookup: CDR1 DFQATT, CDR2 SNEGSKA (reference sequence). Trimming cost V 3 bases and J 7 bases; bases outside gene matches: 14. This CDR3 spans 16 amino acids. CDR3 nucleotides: TGCAGTGCTAGGGCCAGGGGGGTTATGCGAAGTGAAAAACTGTTTTTT. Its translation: CSARARGVMRSEKLFF.

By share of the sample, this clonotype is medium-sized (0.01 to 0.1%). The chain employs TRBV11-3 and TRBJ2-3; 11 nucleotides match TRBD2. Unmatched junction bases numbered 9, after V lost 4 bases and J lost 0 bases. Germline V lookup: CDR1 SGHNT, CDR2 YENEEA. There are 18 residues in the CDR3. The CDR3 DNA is TGTGCCAGCAGCTCCCTACTAGCGGGGGTAACTAGCACAGATACGCAGTATTTT. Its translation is CASSSLLAGVTSTDTQYF.

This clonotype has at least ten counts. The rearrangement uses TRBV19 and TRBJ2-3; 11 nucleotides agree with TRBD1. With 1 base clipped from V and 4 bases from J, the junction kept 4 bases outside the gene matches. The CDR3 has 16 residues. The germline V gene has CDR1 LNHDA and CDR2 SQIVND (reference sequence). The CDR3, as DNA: TGTGCCAGTAGTATAGGGTGGGGACAGGGGGCAGATACGCAGTATTTT. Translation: CASSIGWGQGADTQYF. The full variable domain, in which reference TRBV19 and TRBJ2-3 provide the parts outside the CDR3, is DGGITQSPKYLFRKEGQNVTLSCEQNLNHDAMYWYRQDPGQGLRLIYYSQIVNDFQKGDIAEGYSVSREKKESFPLTVTSAQKNPTAFYLCASSIGWGQGADTQYFGPGTRLTVL.

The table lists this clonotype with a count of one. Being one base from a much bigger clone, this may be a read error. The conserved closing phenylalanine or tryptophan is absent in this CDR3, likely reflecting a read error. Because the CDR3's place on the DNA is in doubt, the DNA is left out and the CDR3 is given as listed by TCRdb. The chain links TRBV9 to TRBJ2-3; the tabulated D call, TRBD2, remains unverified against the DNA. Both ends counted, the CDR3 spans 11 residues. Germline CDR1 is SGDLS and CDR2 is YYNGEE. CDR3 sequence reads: CASREKRRDSL.

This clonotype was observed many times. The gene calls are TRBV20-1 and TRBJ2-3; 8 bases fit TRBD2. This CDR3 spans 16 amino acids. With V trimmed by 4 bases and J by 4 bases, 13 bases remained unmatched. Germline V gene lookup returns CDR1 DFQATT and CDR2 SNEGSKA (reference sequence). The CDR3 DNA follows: TGCAGTGCTACCCCCCGGGGTAGCGGGGAACCAGATACGCAGTATTTT. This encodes CSATPRGSGEPDTQYF.

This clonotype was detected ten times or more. The CDR3 bases are TGTGCCAGCACCCACCCGGGGACAGATACGCAGTATTTT. Residues: CASTHPGTDTQYF. The chain couples TRBV6-5 to TRBJ2-3, with a weak D call TRBD2 (5 bases). Germline V gives CDR1 MNHEY, CDR2 SVGAGI. V shed 7 bases and J shed 3 bases, with 11 bases lying between them. This CDR3 is 13 amino acids long.

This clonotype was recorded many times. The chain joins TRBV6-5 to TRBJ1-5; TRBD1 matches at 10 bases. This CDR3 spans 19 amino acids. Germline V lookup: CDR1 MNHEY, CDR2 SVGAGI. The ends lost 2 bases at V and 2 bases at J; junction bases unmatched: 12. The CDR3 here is CASSYVGTGVLAGNQPQHF. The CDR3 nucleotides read TGTGCCAGCAGTTACGTTGGGACAGGGGTACTAGCTGGCAATCAGCCCCAGCATTTT.

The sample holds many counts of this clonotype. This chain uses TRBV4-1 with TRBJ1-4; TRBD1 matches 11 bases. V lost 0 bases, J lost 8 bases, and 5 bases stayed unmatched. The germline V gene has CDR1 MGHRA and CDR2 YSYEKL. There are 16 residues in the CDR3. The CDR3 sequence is CASSQDWGQGEEKLFF. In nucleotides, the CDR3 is TGCGCCAGCAGCCAAGATTGGGGACAGGGGGAGGAAAAACTGTTTTTT.

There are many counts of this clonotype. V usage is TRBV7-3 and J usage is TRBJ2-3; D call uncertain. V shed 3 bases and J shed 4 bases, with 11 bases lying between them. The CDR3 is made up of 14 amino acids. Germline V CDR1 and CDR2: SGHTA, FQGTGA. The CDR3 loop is CASSFSRSADTQYF. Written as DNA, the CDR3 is TGTGCCAGCAGCTTCAGTCGTTCGGCAGATACGCAGTATTTT.

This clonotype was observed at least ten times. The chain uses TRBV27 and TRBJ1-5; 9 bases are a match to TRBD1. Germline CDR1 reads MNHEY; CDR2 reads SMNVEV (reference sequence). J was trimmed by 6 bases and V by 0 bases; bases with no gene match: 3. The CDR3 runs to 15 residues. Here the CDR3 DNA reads TGTGCCAGCAGTTTATCAGGGACAGGGATTCAGCCCCAGCATTTT. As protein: CASSLSGTGIQPQHF.

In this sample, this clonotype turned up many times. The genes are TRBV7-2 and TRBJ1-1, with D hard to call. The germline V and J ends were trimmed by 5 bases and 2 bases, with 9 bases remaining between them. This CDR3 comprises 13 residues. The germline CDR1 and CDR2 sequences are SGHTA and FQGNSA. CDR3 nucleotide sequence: TGTGCCAGCAGCCCCGGTGGTAACACTGAAGCTTTCTTT. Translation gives CASSPGGNTEAFF.

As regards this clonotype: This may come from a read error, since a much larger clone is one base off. For the CDR3, the DNA is TGTGCCAGAAGCTCGGCCGGTCACGCGGGGACCCAGTACTTC. Protein: CARSSAGHAGTQYF. The chain joins TRBV5-6 to TRBJ2-5; D may be TRBD2 (5 bases). The CDR3 runs to 14 residues. Looked up from germline, CDR1 is SGHDT and CDR2 is YYEEEE.

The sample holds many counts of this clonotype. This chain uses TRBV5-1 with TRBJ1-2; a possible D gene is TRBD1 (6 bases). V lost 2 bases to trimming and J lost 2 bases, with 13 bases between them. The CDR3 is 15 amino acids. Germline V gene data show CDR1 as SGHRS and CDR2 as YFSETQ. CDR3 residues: CASSFNRAWNYGYTF. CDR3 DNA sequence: TGCGCCAGCAGCTTTAACAGGGCCTGGAACTATGGCTACACCTTC.

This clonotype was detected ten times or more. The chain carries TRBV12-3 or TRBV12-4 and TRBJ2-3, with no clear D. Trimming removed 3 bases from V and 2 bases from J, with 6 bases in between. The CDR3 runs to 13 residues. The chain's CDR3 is CASSLSSTDTQYF. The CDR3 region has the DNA TGTGCCAGCAGTTTGTCCTCCACAGATACGCAGTATTTT.

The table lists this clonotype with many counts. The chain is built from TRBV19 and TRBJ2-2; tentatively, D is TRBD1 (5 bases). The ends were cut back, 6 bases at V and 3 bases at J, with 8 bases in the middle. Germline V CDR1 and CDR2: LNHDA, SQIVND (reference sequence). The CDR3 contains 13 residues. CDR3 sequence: CASSLQDTGELFF. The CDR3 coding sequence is TGTGCCAGTAGCCTACAGGACACCGGGGAGCTGTTTTTT. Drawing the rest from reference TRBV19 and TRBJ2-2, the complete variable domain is DGGITQSPKYLFRKEGQNVTLSCEQNLNHDAMYWYRQDPGQGLRLIYYSQIVNDFQKGDIAEGYSVSREKKESFPLTVTSAQKNPTAFYLCASSLQDTGELFFGEGSRLTVL.

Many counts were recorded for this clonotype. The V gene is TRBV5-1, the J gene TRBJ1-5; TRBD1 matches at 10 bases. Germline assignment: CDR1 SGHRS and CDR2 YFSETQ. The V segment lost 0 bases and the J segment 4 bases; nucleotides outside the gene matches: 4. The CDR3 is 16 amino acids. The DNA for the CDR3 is TGCGCCAGCAGCTTGGGCCCGGGACAGGGGAATCAGCCCCAGCATTTT. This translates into CASSLGPGQGNQPQHF.